These 23 T cell receptor beta chains share one sample of origin, sequenced in a study of beta chain features in type 1 diabetes. Sequencing targeted expressed TCRB transcripts, as all isolated RNA had been reverse transcribed. The data were produced by immunoSEQ multiplex PCR, yet TCRdb's version contains in-frame clones alone and is incomplete. The data show about 350,000 clones, around a fifth seen once. Sequenced material: naive CD4+ T cells from blood. The receptors shown here come from a woman under 30 in good health.

This clone was counted only a few times. V is TRBV30 and J is TRBJ1-1, with D possibly being TRBD1 (6 bases). Trimming took 1 base from V and 7 from J, leaving 22 bases between them. Germline V CDR1 and CDR2: GTSNPN, SVGIG (reference sequence). The CDR3 loop spans 16 amino acids. The CDR3 loop reads CAWSGDGAWEQGEAFF. CDR3 DNA sequence: TGTGCCTGGAGTGGAGATGGGGCTTGGGAACAGGGTGAAGCTTTCTTT.

The V and J genes are TRBV2 and TRBJ1-3; D perhaps matches TRBD1 (5 bases). This CDR3 spans 14 amino acids. Germline V gene sequence: CDR1 SNHLY, CDR2 FYNNEI. The V and J ends lost 4 bases and 4 bases respectively, with 11 bases between them. DNA of the CDR3: TGTGCCAGCAGTGGGAGACAGCAAGGAAACACCATATATTTT. Amino acids: CASSGRQQGNTIYF. The whole variable domain, remainder taken from reference TRBV2 and TRBJ1-3, is EPEVTQTPSHQVTQMGQEVILRCVPISNHLYFYWYRQILGQKVEFLVSFYNNEISEKSEIFDDQFSVERPDGSNFTLKIRSTKLEDSAMYFCASSGRQQGNTIYFGEGSWLTVV.

V is TRBV10-3 and J is TRBJ2-3, with 7 bases matching TRBD1. Germline lookup yields CDR1 ENHRY and CDR2 SYGVKD. The trim removed 4 bases at V and 5 bases at J, leaving 9 bases unmatched. The CDR3 runs to 15 residues. CDR3 sequence: CAISASGQDQDTQYF. CDR3 bases: TGTGCCATCAGTGCCTCTGGACAGGACCAAGATACGCAGTATTTT.

This clone has only a few counts. V and J are TRBV5-1 and TRBJ1-1; TRBD1 agrees at 9 bases. Per the germline V gene, CDR1 is SGHRS and CDR2 is YFSETQ. The CDR3 is 12 residues long. Trimming removed 2 bases from V and 10 bases from J; junction bases left unmatched: 3. Written as DNA, the CDR3 is TGCGCCAGCAGCTTCGGACAGGGGACAGCTTTCTTT. Protein sequence: CASSFGQGTAFF.

CDR3 DNA sequence: TGCGCCAGCAGCCAAGGACAGGGCCTCACCTACGAGCAGTACTTC. This codes for CASSQGQGLTYEQYF. This chain uses TRBV4-1 with TRBJ2-7; 7 positions agree with TRBD1. Germline CDR1 is MGHRA and CDR2 is YSYEKL. This CDR3 has 15 residues. V trimming: 1 base; J trimming: 2 bases; junction bases outside the gene matches: 5.

This chain joins TRBV5-1 and TRBJ1-1; D call uncertain. CDR3 size: 13 residues. V was trimmed by 2 bases and J by 2 bases, leaving 7 bases between them. Germline loops: CDR1 SGHRS, CDR2 YFSETQ. CDR3 sequence (DNA): TGCGCCAGCAGCTTTGGAGACAACACTGAAGCTTTCTTT. Amino acids: CASSFGDNTEAFF.

The V gene is TRBV2, the J gene TRBJ2-1; 9 positions agree with TRBD2. CDR3 size: 14 residues. Germline CDR1 is SNHLY and CDR2 is FYNNEI. V was clipped by 8 bases and J by 9 bases; unmatched bases: 11. As DNA, the CDR3 is TGTGCCAGCCTGGCTAGCGGGAATGTGGGTGAGCAGTTCTTC. It encodes CASLASGNVGEQFF. Full variable domain (missing parts from reference TRBV2 and TRBJ2-1): EPEVTQTPSHQVTQMGQEVILRCVPISNHLYFYWYRQILGQKVEFLVSFYNNEISEKSEIFDDQFSVERPDGSNFTLKIRSTKLEDSAMYFCASLASGNVGEQFFGPGTRLTVL.

This rearrangement joins TRBV6-6 to TRBJ1-2, with D hard to call. Deletions cut 2 bases from V and 5 bases from J, with 6 bases between. The CDR3 is 12 residues long. Looked up from germline, CDR1 is MNHNY and CDR2 is SVGAGI (reference sequence). For the CDR3, the DNA is TGTGCCAGCAGTTACGGGCAGTATGGCTACACCTTC. The encoded protein is CASSYGQYGYTF.

This clone came up a few times. Additional DNA sequences in this sample encode the identical CDR3. The chain couples TRBV6-5 to TRBJ1-2; TRBD1 matches at 7 bases. V gave up 6 bases and J gave up 1 base; unmatched junction bases: 5. This CDR3 is built from 14 residues. Looked up from germline, CDR1 is MNHEY and CDR2 is SVGAGI. CDR3 sequence reads: CASSKDRDNYGYTF. The CDR3, as DNA: TGTGCCAGCAGCAAAGACAGGGATAACTATGGCTACACCTTC.

The table lists this clone with a few counts. The rearrangement links TRBV5-4 to TRBJ2-3; possibly TRBD2 for D (7 bases). Trimming took off 7 bases at V and 0 bases at J, with 15 bases between the two ends. Germline V lookup: CDR1 SGHNT, CDR2 YYREEE (reference sequence). The CDR3 is 15 residues long. The chain's CDR3 is CASRPGGRSTDTQYF. In DNA, the CDR3 is TGTGCCAGCCGGCCCGGGGGGCGCAGCACAGATACGCAGTATTTT.

This rearrangement joins TRBV4-1 to TRBJ2-3; D may be TRBD2 (6 bases). The germline V gene encodes CDR1 MGHRA and CDR2 YSYEKL. Trimming took 4 bases from V and 1 from J, leaving 21 bases between them. The CDR3 length is 18 residues. The CDR3 here is CASSPQIRGRGGTDTQYF. In DNA form, the CDR3 reads TGCGCCAGCAGCCCTCAGATTCGGGGGAGAGGGGGCACAGATACGCAGTATTTT.

The chain carries TRBV27 and TRBJ2-5; TRBD1 aligns across 11 bases. The CDR3 is 15 amino acids. Germline V CDR1 and CDR2: MNHEY, SMNVEV (reference sequence). Germline trimming cut 3 bases from V and 5 bases from J; bases unmatched to any gene: 5. Here the CDR3 DNA reads TGTGCCAGCAGTTTTTGGACAGGGGGCCTGGAGACCCAGTACTTC. Amino acid sequence: CASSFWTGGLETQYF.

This clone was seen only a few times. The rearrangement links TRBV7-2 to TRBJ1-2; perhaps TRBD1 as D (6 bases). Germline CDR1 reads SGHTA; CDR2 reads FQGNSA. The CDR3 loop spans 14 amino acids. Deletions cut 5 bases from V and 2 bases from J, with 12 bases between. The CDR3 sequence: CASSPRTENYGYTF. The CDR3 nucleotides read TGTGCCAGCAGCCCACGGACAGAAAACTATGGCTACACCTTC.

This clone was recorded a few times. V gene TRBV9 combines with J gene TRBJ2-3; TRBD2 might be the D (6 bases). CDR1 and CDR2 from the germline V gene are SGDLS and YYNGEE. The germline V and J ends were trimmed by 7 bases and 4 bases, with 19 bases remaining between them. The CDR3 covers 15 residues. This chain's CDR3 is CASGGRSSPPDTQYF. CDR3 DNA sequence: TGTGCCAGCGGGGGGAGGAGTAGCCCCCCAGATACGCAGTATTTT.

This chain connects TRBV29-1 to TRBJ2-7; 8 bases map to TRBD2. The CDR3 totals 13 residues. The V and J ends lost 6 bases and 3 bases, in that order; junction bases with no gene match: 7. Per the germline V gene, CDR1 is SQVTM and CDR2 is ANQGSEA. CDR3 region: CSVKSGSGYEQYF. In DNA form, the CDR3 reads TGCAGCGTGAAGAGCGGGAGTGGCTACGAGCAGTACTTC.

This clone has a handful of counts. The gene calls are TRBV11-2 and TRBJ2-1; D is possibly TRBD2 (6 bases). There are 15 residues in the CDR3. The V and J ends lost 5 bases and 0 bases respectively, with 11 bases between them. Germline CDR1 is SGHAT and CDR2 is FQNNGV. CDR3 region: CASSRPAGSYNEQFF. CDR3 bases: TGTGCCAGCAGCCGACCAGCGGGCTCCTACAATGAGCAGTTCTTC.

A few counts support this clone. This sequence joins TRBV19 and TRBJ2-4; 7 bases match TRBD1. Germline loops: CDR1 LNHDA, CDR2 SQIVND (reference sequence). J was trimmed by 6 bases and V by 6 bases; bases with no gene match: 8. This CDR3 region has 14 residues. The DNA of the CDR3 is TGTGCCAGTAGGAGGGACAGCGCTCCAAACATTCAGTACTTC. It specifies CASRRDSAPNIQYF.

In its sample, this clone was seen a few times. The chain links TRBV30 to TRBJ1-5, with 9 bases fitting TRBD1. The CDR3 runs 15 residues. Per the germline V gene, CDR1 is GTSNPN and CDR2 is SVGIG (reference sequence). The ends lost 1 base at V and 2 bases at J; junction bases unmatched: 3. The CDR3 region is CAWSGGDRGNQPQHF. The CDR3 nucleotides read TGTGCCTGGAGTGGGGGGGACAGGGGCAATCAGCCCCAGCATTTT. Together with reference TRBV30 and TRBJ1-5, the CDR3 gives the full variable domain: SQTIHQWPATLVQPVGSPLSLECTVEGTSNPNLYWYRQAAGRGLQLLFYSVGIGQISSEVPQNLSASRPQDRQFILSSKKLLLSDSGFYLCAWSGGDRGNQPQHFGDGTRLSIL.

This clone was observed a few times. The chain is built from TRBV18 and TRBJ1-5, with 8 bases that match TRBD1. CDR1 KGHSH and CDR2 LQKENI come from the germline V gene. With 6 bases clipped from V and 5 bases from J, the junction kept 3 bases outside the gene matches. CDR3 length: 13 residues. This CDR3 reads CASSTGVYQPQHF. CDR3 DNA: TGTGCCAGCTCGACAGGGGTTTATCAGCCCCAGCATTTT.

The chain uses TRBV18 and TRBJ1-2, with 7 bases lining up with TRBD1. Germline CDR1 is KGHSH and CDR2 is LQKENI. There are 13 residues in the CDR3. Losses at the gene ends were 6 bases for V and 9 bases for J; bases not matched to a gene: 10. DNA for the CDR3: TGTGCCAGCTCTCCGGACAGGTCCTGGAGCTACACCTTC. It is translated as CASSPDRSWSYTF.

The chain's CDR3 is CASSAGQGYGYTF. The CDR3 region has the DNA TGTGCCAGCAGCGCTGGACAGGGCTATGGCTACACCTTC. This chain joins TRBV7-3 and TRBJ1-2; TRBD1 aligns across 8 bases. With 5 bases clipped from V and 4 bases from J, the junction kept 3 bases outside the gene matches. This CDR3 has 13 residues. Germline CDR1 and CDR2: SGHTA and FQGTGA.

This clone was picked up a small number of times. The chain couples TRBV10-3 to TRBJ1-2; 9 bases fit TRBD1. The CDR3 contains 12 residues. CDR1 and CDR2 from the germline V gene are ENHRY and SYGVKD. V was pared by 7 bases and J by 8 bases, with 5 bases of the junction left unmatched. The CDR3 region has the DNA TGTGCCATCAAGGGGGACAGGGAAGGCTACACCTTC. This codes for CAIKGDREGYTF.

This chain joins TRBV9 and TRBJ2-1; D ambiguous. Trimming took 0 bases from V and 9 from J, leaving 10 bases between them. The CDR3 has 13 residues. CDR1 and CDR2 from the germline V gene are SGDLS and YYNGEE. CDR3 sequence reads: CASSVAVSAEQFF. The CDR3 DNA sequence: TGTGCCAGCAGCGTAGCGGTGAGCGCTGAGCAGTTCTTC.